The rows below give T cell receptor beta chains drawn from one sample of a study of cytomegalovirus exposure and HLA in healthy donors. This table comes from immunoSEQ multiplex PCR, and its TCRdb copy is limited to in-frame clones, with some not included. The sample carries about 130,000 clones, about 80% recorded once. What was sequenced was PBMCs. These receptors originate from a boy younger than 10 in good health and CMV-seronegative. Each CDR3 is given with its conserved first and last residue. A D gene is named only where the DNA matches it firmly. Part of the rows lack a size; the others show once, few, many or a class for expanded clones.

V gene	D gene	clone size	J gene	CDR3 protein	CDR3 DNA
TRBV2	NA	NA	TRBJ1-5	CASSGIIAAVFNQPQHF	TGTGCCAGCAGTGGAATAATTGCGGCAGTGTTCAATCAGCCCCAGCATTTT
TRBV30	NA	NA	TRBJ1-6	CAWSRGRDNSPLHF	TGTGCCTGGAGTAGGGGGAGAGATAATTCACCCCTCCACTTT
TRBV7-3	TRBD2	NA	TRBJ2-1	CASSRPGLADTYNEQFF	TGTGCCAGCAGTCGACCGGGACTAGCGGATACCTACAATGAGCAGTTCTTC
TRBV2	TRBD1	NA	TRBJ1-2	CASSEERGRVEYGYTF	TGTGCCAGCAGTGAAGAGAGGGGGCGCGTAGAATATGGCTACACCTTC
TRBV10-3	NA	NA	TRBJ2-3	CAISENRDTQYF	TGTGCCATCAGTGAAAACAGAGATACGCAGTATTTT
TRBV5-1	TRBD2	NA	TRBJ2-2	CASSFPGGNRTGELFF	TGCGCCAGCAGCTTTCCCGGGGGGAATCGCACCGGGGAGCTGTTTTTT
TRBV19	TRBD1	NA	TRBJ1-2	CASSTRGQNYGYTF	TGTGCCAGTAGTACGAGGGGGCAAAACTATGGCTACACCTTC
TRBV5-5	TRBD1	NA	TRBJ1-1	CASSLVPGGSTEAFF	TGTGCCAGCAGCTTGGTTCCAGGGGGGAGCACTGAAGCTTTCTTT
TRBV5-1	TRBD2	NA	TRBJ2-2	CASSPGLREAGELFF	TGCGCCAGCAGCCCGGGACTGCGGGAGGCCGGGGAGCTGTTTTTT
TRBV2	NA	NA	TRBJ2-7	CASKRQGWEQYF	TGTGCCAGCAAGAGGCAGGGTTGGGAGCAGTACTTC
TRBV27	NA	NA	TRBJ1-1	CASSPGRRDTEAFF	TGTGCCAGCTCCCCGGGACGGAGGGACACTGAAGCTTTCTTT
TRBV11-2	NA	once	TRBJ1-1	CASSLDRMGRGTEAFF	TGTGCCAGCAGCTTAGATCGTATGGGCAGGGGCACTGAAGCTTTCTTT